Listed below are T cell receptor beta chains from one sample, sequenced in a study of blood T cell repertoires in COVID-19. Assay used: immunoSEQ multiplex PCR; TCRdb lists only in-frame clones, some missing. Of over 150,000 clones in the sample, under 85% were seen once. Sequenced material: peripheral blood. The source of these receptors is a man aged 60 to 69 with COVID-19, enrolled during active disease. Both conserved end residues are part of each CDR3. Each record gives: clone size, V gene, J gene, D gene, CDR3 protein, CDR3 DNA. A D gene is named only where the DNA matches it firmly. Clone size is shown for a subset of rows, as once, few, many or a class of expanded clone.

.	TRBV19	TRBJ1-5	.	CASSIRQVNSNQPQHF	TGTGCCAGTAGTATTCGACAGGTAAATAGCAATCAGCCCCAGCATTTT
.	TRBV28	TRBJ1-2	TRBD1	CASISTGVLYGYTF	TGTGCCAGCATTTCGACAGGGGTCCTCTATGGCTACACCTTC
.	TRBV28	TRBJ2-2	TRBD1	CASSRVGQGRTGELFF	TGTGCCAGCAGTCGTGTAGGACAGGGGAGGACCGGGGAGCTGTTTTTT
.	TRBV5-8	TRBJ1-4	.	CASSLVLEQINEKLFF	TGTGCCAGCAGCTTGGTCTTAGAACAGATTAATGAAAAACTGTTTTTT
.	TRBV7-9	TRBJ1-2	TRBD1	CASLNVGQGDYGYTF	TGTGCCAGCCTTAATGTGGGACAGGGGGACTATGGCTACACCTTC
.	TRBV11-1	TRBJ2-5	TRBD2	CASSLARGGGQETQYF	TGTGCCAGCAGCTTAGCGCGCGGCGGGGGCCAAGAGACCCAGTACTTC
.	TRBV7-2	TRBJ1-1	TRBD1	CASSLTGGNTEAFF	TGTGCCAGCAGCTTGACAGGGGGGAACACTGAAGCTTTCTTT
.	TRBV18	TRBJ2-3	TRBD2	CASSAGLAGAPDTQYF	TGTGCCAGCTCAGCGGGACTAGCGGGAGCCCCAGATACGCAGTATTTT
.	TRBV6-2/TRBV6-3	TRBJ2-1	.	CASSYSIREQFF	TGTGCCAGCAGTTACTCGATACGGGAGCAGTTCTTC
.	TRBV11-1	TRBJ2-3	TRBD2	CASSPGLAGGYTQYF	TGTGCCAGCAGCCCGGGACTAGCGGGGGGTTATACGCAGTATTTT
.	TRBV6-2/TRBV6-3	TRBJ2-5	.	CASSYSIDSSVQETQYF	TGTGCCAGCAGTTACTCAATAGACAGTTCCGTACAAGAGACCCAGTACTTC
.	TRBV30	TRBJ1-4	.	CAWSVQSNEKLFF	TGTGCCTGGAGTGTCCAGTCGAATGAAAAACTGTTTTTT
.	TRBV28	TRBJ1-1	TRBD1	CASSGGDRGPPNTEAFF	TGTGCCAGCAGTGGCGGGGACAGGGGGCCTCCGAACACTGAAGCTTTCTTT
.	TRBV5-8	TRBJ2-7	.	CASSLSGQSYEQYF	TGTGCCAGCAGCTTGTCGGGACAATCCTACGAGCAGTACTTC
many	TRBV5-1	TRBJ1-6	.	CASSFDIPSPLHF	TGCGCCAGCAGCTTTGACATCCCTTCACCCCTCCACTTT
.	TRBV4-2	TRBJ2-3	TRBD1	CASSQDWDRRTDTQYF	TGTGCCAGCAGCCAAGATTGGGACAGGAGAACAGATACGCAGTATTTT
.	TRBV6-6	TRBJ2-3	TRBD1	CASRWTGTSTDTQYF	TGTGCCAGCAGGTGGACAGGGACTAGCACAGATACGCAGTATTTT
.	TRBV28	TRBJ1-1	TRBD1	CASSKDRALPTEAFF	TGTGCCAGCAGTAAGGACAGGGCGCTGCCCACTGAAGCTTTCTTT
.	TRBV28	TRBJ1-2	.	CASKLGQNYGYTF	TGTGCCAGCAAACTTGGACAGAACTATGGCTACACCTTC
.	TRBV7-3	TRBJ1-2	.	CASSLRQSYGYTF	TGTGCCAGCAGCTTAAGACAGAGCTATGGCTACACCTTC
.	TRBV11-2	TRBJ2-5	.	CASSLLQETQYF	TGTGCCAGCAGCTTGCTACAAGAGACCCAGTACTTC
.	TRBV7-3	TRBJ2-3	.	CASSPRAAGRTDTQYF	TGTGCCAGCAGCCCACGAGCGGCGGGACGCACAGATACGCAGTATTTT
.	TRBV29-1	TRBJ1-2	TRBD1	CSTLLPGGGGYTF	TGCAGCACTCTTTTACCAGGGGGCGGCGGCTACACCTTC
.	TRBV7-2	TRBJ1-2	.	CASSLPLGGGKRGYGYTF	TGTGCCAGCAGCTTACCCTTGGGGGGGGGCAAGCGAGGCTATGGCTACACCTTC
.	TRBV4-1	TRBJ2-7	.	CASSPTQAFSYEQYF	TGCGCCAGCAGCCCAACCCAAGCGTTCTCCTACGAGCAGTACTTC
.	TRBV6-2/TRBV6-3	TRBJ2-7	TRBD2	CASSRLAGQSPYF	TGTGCCAGCAGTAGACTAGCGGGCCAGTCTCCGTACTTC
.	TRBV20-1	TRBJ1-5	.	CSASSAGPQPQHF	TGCAGTGCTAGTAGTGCTGGGCCTCAGCCCCAGCATTTT
.	TRBV29-1	TRBJ1-1	.	CSVEQGRDTEAFF	TGCAGCGTCGAACAGGGCAGGGACACTGAAGCTTTCTTT
.	TRBV19	TRBJ1-6	TRBD1	CASSIRPDRGTNSPLHF	TGTGCCAGTAGTATACGTCCGGACAGGGGCACGAATTCACCCCTCCACTTT
.	TRBV6-5	TRBJ1-4	.	CASSYGRRSTNEKLFF	TGTGCCAGCAGTTACGGCAGGAGGTCGACTAATGAAAAACTGTTTTTT
few	TRBV4-3	TRBJ1-1	.	CASSQDPWQGNTEAFF	TGCGCCAGCAGCCAAGACCCCTGGCAGGGAAACACTGAAGCTTTCTTT
once	TRBV28	TRBJ2-1	.	CASSSPTPTQGDEQFF	TGTGCCAGCAGTTCGCCGACACCAACCCAGGGCGATGAGCAGTTCTTC
.	TRBV9	TRBJ2-3	.	CASSPSLGDFSLRDTQYF	TGTGCCAGCAGCCCCTCCCTCGGGGACTTCTCCCTCAGAGATACGCAGTATTTT
.	TRBV18	TRBJ2-7	TRBD1	CASSPDRAHEQYF	TGTGCCAGCTCACCGGACAGGGCCCACGAGCAGTACTTC
.	TRBV19	TRBJ2-3	.	CASSIGQGGADTQYF	TGTGCCAGTAGTATAGGACAGGGAGGCGCAGATACGCAGTATTTT
.	TRBV12-3/TRBV12-4	TRBJ2-3	TRBD2	CASSLKGRGTQYF	TGTGCCAGCAGTTTAAAAGGGCGGGGGACGCAGTATTTT
.	TRBV9	TRBJ2-3	.	CASSVARSPFREPTDTQYF	TGTGCCAGCAGCGTAGCTCGAAGCCCCTTTCGGGAGCCCACAGATACGCAGTATTTT
.	TRBV19	TRBJ1-2	TRBD1	CASSLGGQPPSRYGYTF	TGTGCCAGTAGTTTGGGGGGACAGCCACCATCCAGGTATGGCTACACCTTC
.	TRBV20-1	TRBJ2-7	TRBD1	CSASDRALDEQYF	TGCAGTGCTAGTGACAGGGCCCTGGACGAGCAGTACTTC
once	TRBV20-1	TRBJ1-6	TRBD1	CSASRDRDSPLHF	TGCAGTGCCAGTCGGGACAGAGATTCACCCCTCCACTTT
.	TRBV6-5	TRBJ2-5	TRBD1	CASSWTGQETQYF	TGTGCCAGCAGCTGGACAGGCCAAGAGACCCAGTACTTC
.	TRBV5-4	TRBJ2-5	.	CASSLQSGGETQYF	TGTGCCAGCAGCTTGCAATCCGGGGGAGAGACCCAGTACTTC
once	TRBV6-5	TRBJ1-1	.	CASSSPDTYEAFF	TGTGCCAGCAGTTCCCCGGACACATATGAAGCTTTCTTT
.	TRBV19	TRBJ1-6	.	CASGQGNSPLHF	TGTGCCAGTGGGCAGGGCAATTCACCCCTCCACTTT
.	TRBV5-8	TRBJ1-4	TRBD1	CASSLGDSSLNEKLFF	TGTGCCAGCAGCTTGGGGGACAGTTCCCTTAATGAAAAACTGTTTTTT
many	TRBV5-6	TRBJ2-7	.	CASSATGEQYF	TGTGCCAGCAGTGCTACGGGCGAGCAGTACTTC
.	TRBV3-1/TRBV3-2	TRBJ1-2	.	CASSQGASSNGYTF	TGTGCCAGCAGCCAGGGGGCGTCTTCTAATGGCTACACCTTC
few	TRBV5-1	TRBJ1-4	.	CASTEFDRNNEKLFF	TGCGCCAGCACCGAATTCGACAGAAATAATGAAAAACTGTTTTTT
.	TRBV6-5	TRBJ2-1	.	CASRGWRLTYNEQFF	TGTGCCAGCAGAGGGTGGAGGTTGACCTACAATGAGCAGTTCTTC
.	TRBV7-2	TRBJ2-6	TRBD1	CASSLVGRGPSGANVLTF	TGTGCCAGCAGCTTGGTTGGCAGGGGGCCCTCCGGGGCCAACGTCCTGACTTTC
once	TRBV7-8	TRBJ1-2	.	CASSLGGPRYGYTF	TGTGCCAGCAGCTTAGGAGGGCCCCGCTATGGCTACACCTTC
.	TRBV5-1	TRBJ1-1	.	CASSLGTWTEAFF	TGCGCCAGCAGCTTGGGGACATGGACTGAAGCTTTCTTT
few	TRBV25-1	TRBJ1-5	.	CASSPPGNLEPQHF	TGTGCCAGCAGTCCTCCAGGGAACCTCGAGCCCCAGCATTTT
.	TRBV10-3	TRBJ1-1	TRBD1	CAIRGTATLNTEAFF	TGTGCCATCAGGGGGACAGCCACTTTGAACACTGAAGCTTTCTTT
few	TRBV6-5	TRBJ1-3	.	CASNYQPSSGNTIYF	TGTGCCAGCAATTACCAACCCAGCTCTGGAAACACCATATATTTT
.	TRBV7-2	TRBJ1-4	.	CASSLVGGDEKLFF	TGTGCCAGCAGCTTAGTAGGGGGGGATGAAAAACTGTTTTTT
.	TRBV5-5	TRBJ2-5	TRBD1	CASSRGQGARETQYF	TGTGCCAGCAGCCGGGGCCAGGGGGCACGGGAGACCCAGTACTTC
few	TRBV29-1	TRBJ2-7	TRBD1	CSALSDRGGNEQYF	TGCAGCGCCTTATCGGACAGGGGAGGGAACGAGCAGTACTTC